These 5 T cell receptor beta chains were all obtained from the same sample, sequenced in a study of post-analysis software for immune sequencing data. Study-wide results and caveats: Controls had lower frequencies than patients of roughly five TRBV segments, which included TRBV5-6, TRBV5-1 and TRBV20-1.

These receptors have no identified antigens. Unique-molecular-identifier-tagged TCR beta cDNA libraries were used. A single record per CDR3 protein comes from TCRdb applying MiXCR to the PCR reads. In the table there are hundreds of thousands of distinct CDR3 sequences, about 60% of which are singletons. The sequencing sample was made of blood. These receptors were obtained from a girl aged 2 to 10 with multiple sclerosis.

The chain joins TRBV7-2 to TRBJ1-1; a possible D gene is TRBD1 (6 bases). Between the trimmed V and J ends, which lost 1 base and 3 bases, there was a span of 9 bases. Germline V gives CDR1 SGHTA, CDR2 FQGNSA. The CDR3 covers 14 residues. CDR3 protein: CASSLGWTDTEAFF. CDR3 in DNA: TGTGCCAGCAGCTTAGGCTGGACAGACACTGAAGCTTTCTTT.

J is TRBJ2-3 and V is TRBV29-1; 10 bases map to TRBD2. The CDR3 sequence is 15 residues long. The V gene end was trimmed by 6 bases and the J gene end by 4 bases; junction bases not matched to a gene: 10. Germline V gene sequence: CDR1 SQVTM, CDR2 ANQGSEA. The CDR3 DNA is TGCAGCGTAACCCCCGACCTAGCGGGAGCAGATACGCAGTATTTT. This encodes CSVTPDLAGADTQYF.

The V call is TRBV30, the J call TRBJ2-1, with 9 bases fitting TRBD2. Unmatched junction bases numbered 9, after V lost 6 bases and J lost 6 bases. This CDR3 has 14 residues. Germline CDR1 GTSNPN, CDR2 SVGIG (reference sequence). The CDR3 DNA reads TGTGCCTGCCCCTCAGGACTAGCGTCCAATGAGCAGTTCTTC. Its translation is CACPSGLASNEQFF.

The gene calls are TRBV5-1 and TRBJ2-7; no firm D call. Trimming pared 5 bases from V and 6 bases from J, leaving 9 bases between. CDR3 length: 11 residues. The germline V gene has CDR1 SGHRS and CDR2 YFSETQ. The CDR3 protein is CASSREGEQYF. DNA of the CDR3: TGCGCCAGCAGTAGAGAAGGCGAGCAGTACTTC.

This clonotype showed up just once. The chain links TRBV18 to TRBJ2-3; TRBD1 aligns across 7 bases. The CDR3 length is 14 residues. The V segment lost 0 bases and the J segment 6 bases; nucleotides outside the gene matches: 3. Germline-derived CDR1 and CDR2 are KGHSH and LQKENI. The CDR3 DNA is TGTGCCAGCTCACCACCGGGGACAGTTGATACGCAGTATTTT. Translated, it gives CASSPPGTVDTQYF.